Included here is one T cell receptor beta chain sequence, with context. These data originate in a study of cytomegalovirus exposure and HLA in healthy donors. The PCR employed 60 Vbeta primers together with 13 Jbeta primers. TCRdb's copy holds only in-frame clones and misses some; the assay was immunoSEQ multiplex PCR. The sample lists 150,000 to 180,000 clones, about four fifths occurring once. V lost 3 bases to trimming and J lost 4 bases; unmatched junction nucleotides: 9. There are 16 residues in the CDR3. CDR1 is SGHAT and CDR2 is FQDESV in the germline V gene (reference sequence). This TCR was recovered from a young man in good health and CMV-seronegative. The sequenced sample was PBMCs. The J gene is TRBJ2-5, the V gene TRBV11-1, with 9 nucleotides matching TRBD1. CDR3 DNA sequence: TGTGCCAGCAGCTTTTTACAGGGGGCTCTCGTAGAGACCCAGTACTTC. It translates to CASSFLQGALVETQYF.